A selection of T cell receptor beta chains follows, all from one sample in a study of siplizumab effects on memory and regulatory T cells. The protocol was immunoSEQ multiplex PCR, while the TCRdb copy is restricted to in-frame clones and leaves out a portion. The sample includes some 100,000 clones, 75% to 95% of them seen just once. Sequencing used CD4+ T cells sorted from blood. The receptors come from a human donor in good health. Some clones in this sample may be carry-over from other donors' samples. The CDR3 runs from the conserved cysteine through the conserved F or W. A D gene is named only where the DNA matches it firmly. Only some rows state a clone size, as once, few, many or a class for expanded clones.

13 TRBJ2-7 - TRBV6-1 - TGTGCCAGCGGCGGACTTGGATCCTACGAGCAGTACTTC CASGGLGSYEQYF
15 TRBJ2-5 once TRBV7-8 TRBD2 TGTGCCAGCAGCTTAGTGGCGGGAGGCGGGGAGACCCAGTACTTC CASSLVAGGGETQYF
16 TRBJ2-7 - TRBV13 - TGTGCCAGCAGCCTACGAGAGAGGGGGGCACCTTACGAGCAGTACTTC CASSLRERGAPYEQYF
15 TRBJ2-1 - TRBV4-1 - TGCGCCAGCAGCCAACCTATCAGCTCCTACAATGAGCAGTTCTTC CASSQPISSYNEQFF
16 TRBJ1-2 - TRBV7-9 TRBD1 TGTGCCAGCAGCTTAAACCCGGGACAGGGGGCGCTGGGCTACACCTTC CASSLNPGQGALGYTF
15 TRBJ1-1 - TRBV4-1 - TGCGCCAGCAGCCAAACCAGGGGTGGGGACACTGAAGCTTTCTTT CASSQTRGGDTEAFF
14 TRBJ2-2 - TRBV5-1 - TGCGCCAGCAGAAGGGGGATGGACACCGGGGAGCTGTTTTTT CASRRGMDTGELFF
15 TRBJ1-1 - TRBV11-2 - TGTGCCAGCAGCTTAGCTCGGGGTCCAAGGACTGAAGCTTTCTTT CASSLARGPRTEAFF
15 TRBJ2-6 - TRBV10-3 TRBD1 TGTGCCATCAGTGGAGACAGGGGTGGGGCCAACGTCCTGACTTTC CAISGDRGGANVLTF
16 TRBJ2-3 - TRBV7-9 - TGTGCCAGCAGCTTAGGTGGCGGGAACCCGACCGATACGCAGTATTTT CASSLGGGNPTDTQYF
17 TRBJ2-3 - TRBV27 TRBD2 TGTGCCAGCAGACCCGGGAGGCTAGCGAACCTTCCAGATACGCAGTATTTT CASRPGRLANLPDTQYF
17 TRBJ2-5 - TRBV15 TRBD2 TGTGCCACCAGCAGAGGATCTTCGGGGCGGGAGTCTAAGACCCAGTACTTC CATSRGSSGRESKTQYF
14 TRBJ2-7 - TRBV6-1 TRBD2 TGTGCCAGCACAGGGACTAGCGTATCCTACGAGCAGTACTTC CASTGTSVSYEQYF
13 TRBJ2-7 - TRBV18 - TGTGCCAGCTCACTGCAGGGGGGCTACGAGCAGTACTTC CASSLQGGYEQYF
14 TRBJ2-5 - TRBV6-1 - TGTGCCAGCAGTGAATCCGGGAGAGGGGAGACCCAGTACTTC CASSESGRGETQYF
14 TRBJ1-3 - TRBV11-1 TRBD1 TGTGCCAGCAGCCACAGGGGCTCTGGAAACACCATATATTTT CASSHRGSGNTIYF
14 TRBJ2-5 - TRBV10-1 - TGCGCCAGCAGTGATTTAAGGGAACAAGAGACCCAGTACTTC CASSDLREQETQYF
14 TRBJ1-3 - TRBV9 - TGTGCCAGCAGCTTAGAAGGCTCTGGAAACACCATATATTTT CASSLEGSGNTIYF
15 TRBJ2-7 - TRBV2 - TGTGCCAGCAGTGATCCAGGTTCGGTTCCCTACGAGCAGTACTTC CASSDPGSVPYEQYF
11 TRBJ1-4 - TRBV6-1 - TGTGCCAGCAGTCACCAAGAAAAACTGTTTTTT CASSHQEKLFF
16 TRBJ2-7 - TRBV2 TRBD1 TGTGCCAGCAGAGCTTCAAGACAGGGCGATTCCTACGAGCAGTACTTC CASRASRQGDSYEQYF
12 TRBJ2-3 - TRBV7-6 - TGTGCCAGCAGCTTAATAGCGGATACGCAGTATTTT CASSLIADTQYF
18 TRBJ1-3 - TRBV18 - TGTGCCAGCTCACCACGAAGCTACGGGGGGGGCTCTGGAAACACCATATATTTT CASSPRSYGGGSGNTIYF
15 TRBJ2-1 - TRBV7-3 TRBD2 TGTGCCAGCAGCTTAAGGGGCCCAACTAGCGATGAGCAGTTCTTC CASSLRGPTSDEQFF
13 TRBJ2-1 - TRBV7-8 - TGTGCCAGCAGCTTAGAGGATTTCAATGAGCAGTTCTTC CASSLEDFNEQFF
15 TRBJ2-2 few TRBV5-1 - TGCGCCAGCAGCTTGATGGACAGGAACACCGGGGAGCTGTTTTTT CASSLMDRNTGELFF
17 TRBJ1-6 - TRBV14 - TGTGCCAGCAGCCAAGGTCTCATCCGGGGATGGTCTTCACCCCTCCACTTT CASSQGLIRGWSSPLHF
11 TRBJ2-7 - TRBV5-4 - TGTGCCACCAGTCAAAACTACGAGCAGTACTTC CATSQNYEQYF
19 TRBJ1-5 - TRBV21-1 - TGTGCCAGCAGCCCCTATCAGGGGGGGGAGATAAATAGAAATCAGCCCCAGCATTTT CASSPYQGGEINRNQPQHF
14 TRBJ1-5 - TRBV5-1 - TGCGCCAGCAGTCCGGGACCCGGCAATCAGCCCCAGCATTTT CASSPGPGNQPQHF
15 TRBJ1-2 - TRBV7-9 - TGTGCCAGCAGCTTAGGGGTCGGGGCGCACTATGGCTACACCTTC CASSLGVGAHYGYTF
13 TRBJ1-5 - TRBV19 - TGTGCCAGTAGTAGGGGGGCTGGTCAGCCCCAGCATTTT CASSRGAGQPQHF
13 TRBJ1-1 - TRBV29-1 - TGCAGCGTCAAAGTTGGAGGGGACACTGAAGCTTTCTTT CSVKVGGDTEAFF
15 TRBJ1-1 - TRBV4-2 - TGTGCCAGCAGCCAAGAGGCAGCAAGAGGGACTGAAGCTTTCTTT CASSQEAARGTEAFF
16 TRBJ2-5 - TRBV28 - TGTGCCAGCAGTTCCAGGGTAACAGGGAAGGGGGAGACCCAGTACTTC CASSSRVTGKGETQYF
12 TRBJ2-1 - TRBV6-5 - TGTGCCAGCAGTTACGGGCCGAATGAGCAGTTCTTC CASSYGPNEQFF
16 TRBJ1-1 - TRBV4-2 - TGTGCCAGCAGCCAAGTCTCTCGCGGGGGAAACACTGAAGCTTTCTTT CASSQVSRGGNTEAFF
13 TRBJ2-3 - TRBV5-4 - TGTGCCAGCAGCCTACGGGCCACAGATACGCAGTATTTT CASSLRATDTQYF
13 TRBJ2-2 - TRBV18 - TGTGCCAGCTCACCACCGGGGGCCGGGGAGCTGTTTTTT CASSPPGAGELFF
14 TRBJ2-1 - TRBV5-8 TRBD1 TGTGCCAGCAGCTTTTTAAACAGGGGTAATGAGCAGTTCTTC CASSFLNRGNEQFF
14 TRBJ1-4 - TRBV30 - TGTGCCTGGAGTGCAGGGTTGAGTAATGAAAAACTGTTTTTT CAWSAGLSNEKLFF